This TCR beta chain was found in a study of regulatory T cells in long-lasting Graves disease. The time point denotes: newly diagnosed GD, antithyroid drugs for less than 3 months. PBMC RNA served as the TCR library source. This clonotype was seen more than once but under ten times. Germline V gene data show CDR1 as LNHDA and CDR2 as SQIVND (reference sequence). The junction had 11 bases not matched to a gene; V was cut back by 4 bases and J by 5 bases. The CDR3 runs 16 residues. Construction of TCR beta libraries relied on iRepertoire HTBI primers and on Arm-PCR targeting CDR3 regions. A single record per CDR3 protein comes from TCRdb applying MiXCR to the multiplex PCR reads. The sample includes 370,000 or so distinct CDR3 sequences, about 16% of them seen just once. The data were also submitted as part of a second study, on T cells in Graves' hyperthyroidism and ophthalmopathy.

The specimen comprised peripheral blood mononuclear cells (PBMCs), sampled at new diagnosis, from a patient treated with antithyroid drugs. This clonotype originated in a woman under 30 with Graves disease. This chain connects TRBV19 to TRBJ1-2; 9 bases are a match to TRBD1. As DNA, the CDR3 is TGTGCCAGTAGTACCGGTCGGACAGGGGTGTGGTATGGCTACACCTTC. Its translation is CASSTGRTGVWYGYTF.